These 23 T cell receptor beta chains came from one sample sequenced in a study of T-cell memory formation after mild COVID-19. TCRdb re-analysed the 5' RACE reads in MiXCR, keeping a single row per CDR3 protein. The table has some 410,000 distinct CDR3 sequences, around a quarter seen once; the top ten hold around 14%. The sequencing input was PBMCs or a T cell subset sorted from them (not recorded which). These receptors were taken from an adult woman who had mild COVID-19 (a few samples of this study predate the infection). Cell type and time point are not known.

This clonotype was detected once. This chain links TRBV4-1 with TRBJ1-2; 10 nucleotides line up with TRBD1. The V and J ends lost 5 bases and 6 bases, in that order; junction bases with no gene match: 9. The CDR3 extends over 15 amino acids. Germline V CDR1 and CDR2: MGHRA, YSYEKL. CDR3 sequence reads: CASSDTGTGDHGYTF. In DNA, the CDR3 is TGCGCCAGCAGCGACACCGGGACAGGGGACCATGGCTACACCTTC.

The V gene is TRBV7-9, the J gene TRBJ1-1, with D possibly matching TRBD1 (6 bases). The CDR3 covers 14 residues. The V and J ends lost 8 bases and 1 base respectively, with 14 bases between them. The germline CDR1 and CDR2 sequences are SEHNR and FQNEAQ (reference sequence). CDR3 sequence: CASEILGGNTEAFF. The CDR3 DNA sequence: TGTGCCAGCGAGATCCTAGGGGGGAACACTGAAGCTTTCTTT.

This clonotype was seen repeatedly, ten times or more. The chain recombines TRBV5-1 with TRBJ2-7, with D possibly matching TRBD1 (6 bases). Per the germline V gene, CDR1 is SGHRS and CDR2 is YFSETQ. Trimming removed 4 bases from V and 4 bases from J, with 9 bases in between. There are 12 residues in the CDR3. CDR3 in DNA: TGCGCCAGCAGCGCCGGACAGTACGAGCAGTACTTC. Amino acid sequence: CASSAGQYEQYF.

The sample holds a few counts of this clonotype. V gene TRBV29-1 combines with J gene TRBJ2-7; 9 nucleotides match TRBD2. V gave up 3 bases and J gave up 3 bases; unmatched junction bases: 12. The CDR3 is made up of 16 amino acids. CDR1 is SQVTM, CDR2 ANQGSEA, per germline. CDR3 in DNA: TGCAGCGTTGACGAGAGGACTAGTAGCGGGAGCTACGAGCAGTACTTC. Translation gives CSVDERTSSGSYEQYF.

This clonotype was seen more than once but under ten times. This chain joins TRBV6-5 and TRBJ2-3; D perhaps matches TRBD1 (6 bases). V was shortened by 6 bases and J by 8 bases, with 18 bases between the two germline ends. This CDR3 has 14 residues. Germline V lookup: CDR1 MNHEY, CDR2 SVGAGI. CDR3 loop: CASSLPTGSRTQYF. Written as DNA, the CDR3 is TGTGCCAGCAGCCTACCCACAGGGTCGCGTACGCAGTATTTT.

This clonotype has more than one count but fewer than ten. V usage is TRBV10-3 and J usage is TRBJ2-7; 10 nucleotides match TRBD2. Germline V gene data show CDR1 as ENHRY and CDR2 as SYGVKD. V trimming: 3 bases; J trimming: 5 bases; junction bases outside the gene matches: 13. The length of the CDR3 is 17 residues. The CDR3 DNA reads as TGTGCCATCAGTGACCCGGCTTGGGCTAGCGGGAGCGACGAGCAGTACTTC. As protein: CAISDPAWASGSDEQYF.

This clonotype was seen a handful of times. V gene TRBV30 combines with J gene TRBJ1-1; D gene uncertain. V was pared by 3 bases and J by 1 base, with 9 bases between. The CDR3 has 13 residues. Germline V gives CDR1 GTSNPN, CDR2 SVGIG (reference sequence). Written as DNA, the CDR3 is TGTGCCTGGAGAGGGATGGGGAACACTGAAGCTTTCTTT. The encoded protein is CAWRGMGNTEAFF.

In its sample, this clonotype was seen a few times. The V and J genes are TRBV24-1 and TRBJ2-2, with 7 bases that match TRBD1. The CDR3 covers 16 residues. The junction had 3 bases not matched to a gene; V was cut back by 0 bases and J by 3 bases. Germline V gives CDR1 KGHDR, CDR2 SFDVKD. CDR3 bases: TGTGCCACCAGTGATTTGAGACAGGGAGACACCGGGGAGCTGTTTTTT. Its translation: CATSDLRQGDTGELFF.

This chain joins TRBV7-9 and TRBJ1-1; 7 positions match TRBD1. The CDR3 contains 17 residues. Per germline, CDR1 SEHNR and CDR2 FQNEAQ (reference sequence). The V and J ends lost 5 bases and 0 bases, in that order; junction bases with no gene match: 12. The CDR3 sequence is CASSQLEGTVMNTEAFF. CDR3 in DNA: TGTGCCAGCAGCCAACTTGAGGGGACAGTCATGAACACTGAAGCTTTCTTT.

The genes are TRBV7-9 and TRBJ2-7; TRBD1 aligns across 9 bases. The CDR3 is 15 amino acids. Germline CDR1 SEHNR, CDR2 FQNEAQ (reference sequence). V was clipped by 5 bases and J by 3 bases; unmatched bases: 8. This CDR3 reads CASSLRTGVHYEQYF. The CDR3 DNA reads as TGTGCCAGCAGCCTTCGGACAGGGGTCCACTACGAGCAGTACTTC.

V gene TRBV18 combines with J gene TRBJ1-5; D remains unclear. This CDR3 has 15 residues. V lost 3 bases, J lost 0 bases, and 9 bases lay in between. CDR1 and CDR2 from the germline V gene are KGHSH and LQKENI. The CDR3 region is CASSPSADSNQPQHF. The CDR3, as DNA: TGTGCCAGCTCACCCTCTGCAGATAGCAATCAGCCCCAGCATTTT.

There are a few counts of this clonotype. J is TRBJ2-4 and V is TRBV5-1; 8 bases are shared with TRBD1. The CDR3 runs to 14 residues. From germline, CDR1 is SGHRS and CDR2 YFSETQ. J gave up 3 bases and V 4 bases, and 3 bases lay outside the gene matches. The CDR3 loop reads CASSAGQGKNIQYF. CDR3 bases: TGCGCCAGCAGCGCCGGACAGGGCAAAAACATTCAGTACTTC.

This clonotype has more than one count but fewer than ten. The V and J genes are TRBV4-1 and TRBJ1-1; possible D gene TRBD1, 6 bases. The CDR3 covers 13 residues. The V end was cut by 8 bases, the J end by 2 bases, with 12 bases between. Germline V lookup: CDR1 MGHRA, CDR2 YSYEKL. CDR3 in amino acids: CASRSGGNTEAFF. CDR3 DNA sequence: TGCGCCAGCCGGTCGGGGGGCAACACTGAAGCTTTCTTT.

This clonotype was counted a few times. The V gene is TRBV12-3 or TRBV12-4, the J gene TRBJ2-5; D ambiguous. The CDR3 has 13 residues. V was cut by 3 bases and J by 2 bases, with 7 bases left in between. The CDR3, as DNA: TGTGCCAGCAGTTTGGGCTTTCAAGAGACCCAGTACTTC. This translates into CASSLGFQETQYF.

This clonotype appeared many times. The CDR3 loop reads CASSLGTANSEQYF. The CDR3 bases are TGTGCCAGCAGTTTAGGGACCGCGAATTCCGAGCAGTACTTC. This chain links TRBV12-3 or TRBV12-4 with TRBJ2-7; D not certain. The V end lost 1 base, the J end lost 6 bases, and 13 bases lay between the germline ends. CDR3 size: 14 residues.

This clonotype turned up a few times. CDR3 sequence: CASSIGDGPYEQYF. The CDR3, as DNA: TGTGCCAGCAGCATAGGGGACGGGCCTTACGAGCAGTACTTC. The V gene is TRBV11-3, the J gene TRBJ2-7, with D tentatively TRBD1 or TRBD2 (5 bases each). V shed 5 bases and J shed 4 bases, with 15 bases lying between them. This CDR3 comprises 14 residues. Germline V gene data show CDR1 as SGHNT and CDR2 as YENEEA. The full variable domain, rest sourced from reference TRBV11-3 and TRBJ2-7, is EAGVVQSPRYKIIEKKQPVAFWCNPISGHNTLYWYLQNLGQGPELLIRYENEEAVDDSQLPKDRFSAERLKGVDSTLKIQPAELGDSAVYLCASSIGDGPYEQYFGPGTRLTVT.

Only a few counts were recorded for this clonotype. The V and J genes are TRBV5-1 and TRBJ2-7; D could derive from TRBD1 or TRBD2 (5 bases each). CDR1 SGHRS and CDR2 YFSETQ come from the germline V gene. The ends were cut back, 0 bases at V and 2 bases at J, with 12 bases in the middle. The CDR3 consists of 15 residues. The CDR3 protein is CASSLATGGTYEQYF. For the CDR3, the DNA is TGCGCCAGCAGCTTGGCAACAGGAGGAACCTACGAGCAGTACTTC.

This clonotype was observed a few times. The chain carries TRBV20-1 and TRBJ1-5; no clear D gene. CDR3 length: 14 amino acids. Germline CDR1 is DFQATT and CDR2 is SNEGSKA (reference sequence). The V end was cut by 0 bases, the J end by 7 bases, with 13 bases between. CDR3 coding DNA: TGCAGTGCTAGAGATAGGGCGGCCGGCCAGCCCCAGCATTTT. It yields the protein CSARDRAAGQPQHF.

The chain combines TRBV14 with TRBJ2-2; D uncertain. V was trimmed by 2 bases and J by 5 bases, leaving 9 bases between them. Germline-derived CDR1 and CDR2 are SGHDN and FVKESK. This CDR3 has 14 amino acids. In DNA form, the CDR3 reads TGTGCCAGCAGCCAATGGGCCGGGACCGGGGAGCTGTTTTTT. Protein: CASSQWAGTGELFF.

This clonotype was counted a single time. The chain joins TRBV4-1 to TRBJ1-1; no definite D call. V was clipped by 2 bases and J by 4 bases, with 11 bases between them. This CDR3 spans 14 amino acids. Germline V CDR1 and CDR2: MGHRA, YSYEKL. As DNA, the CDR3 is TGCGCCAGCAGCCAACGGGCGGCCATCACTGAAGCTTTCTTT. Residues: CASSQRAAITEAFF.

The rearrangement joins TRBV5-1 to TRBJ1-4, with a weak D call TRBD1 (5 bases). The CDR3 loop spans 15 amino acids. Germline V gene data show CDR1 as SGHRS and CDR2 as YFSETQ. V lost 4 bases, J lost 7 bases, and 17 bases lay in between. The CDR3 loop is CASSGAGEVGEKLFF. The CDR3 DNA is TGCGCCAGCAGCGGTGCGGGGGAGGTTGGTGAAAAACTGTTTTTT. The full variable domain, in which reference TRBV5-1 and TRBJ1-4 provide the parts outside the CDR3, is KAGVTQTPRYLIKTRGQQVTLSCSPISGHRSVSWYQQTPGQGLQFLFEYFSETQRNKGNFPGRFSGRQFSNSRSEMNVSTLELGDSALYLCASSGAGEVGEKLFFGSGTQLSVL.

The table lists this clonotype with a few counts. The chain uses TRBV12-3 or TRBV12-4 and TRBJ2-1; D is undetermined. The CDR3 runs to 10 residues. V lost 3 bases and J 10 bases, leaving 4 bases between the germline ends. The CDR3 protein is CASSLEEQFF. The CDR3 nucleotides are TGTGCCAGCAGTTTGGAGGAGCAGTTCTTC.

This rearrangement joins TRBV9 to TRBJ1-2; TRBD1 is a possible D gene (5 bases). Per germline, CDR1 SGDLS and CDR2 YYNGEE. This CDR3 has 15 residues. Trimming stripped 2 bases from V and 2 bases from J, with 13 bases between. This CDR3 is CASSVTPGENYGYTF. CDR3 in DNA: TGTGCCAGCAGCGTGACTCCGGGGGAGAACTATGGCTACACCTTC. Drawing the rest from reference TRBV9 and TRBJ1-2, the complete variable domain is DSGVTQTPKHLITATGQRVTLRCSPRSGDLSVYWYQQSLDQGLQFLIQYYNGEERAKGNILERFSAQQFPDLHSELNLSSLELGDSALYFCASSVTPGENYGYTFGSGTRLTVV.